This T cell receptor (beta chain) was documented in a study of memory CD4+ T cells and cytomegalovirus serostatus. Whole-study context: This sample comes from healthy Belgian adults, several CMV seropositive, 24 seronegative. Study-level results: The CMV-associated TCR signature appears largely within the CD4+ memory repertoire. Each of around 69 CMV-associated TCRbeta sequences occurred in one to five individuals.

Comments on this clone: Its specificity is not known.

CDR3 length: 15 residues. V lost 4 bases, J lost 5 bases, and 9 bases stayed unmatched. CDR1 is SGDLS and CDR2 is YYNGEE in the germline V gene. Single viable CD3+CD4+CD8-CD45RO+ cells were sorted as the memory CD4+ T cells. The authors' processing: Out-of-frame sequences were removed, leaving around 2,000,000 distinct TCRbeta sequences. Generated by immunoSEQ multiplex PCR, the TCRdb table keeps only in-frame clones and is missing some. The DNA was the basis for D and trimming; V, J and clone size are from that table. Among 50,000 or so clones, more than 70% were seen once, and the ten largest hold less than 2.5%.

The V and J genes are TRBV9 and TRBJ2-3; 8 bases are a match to TRBD2. Sequenced input: memory CD4+ T cells from blood. The source is an adult in good health and CMV-seropositive. CDR3 region: CASSSLYGRGDTQYF. CDR3 bases: TGTGCCAGCAGCTCCCTTTACGGGAGGGGAGATACGCAGTATTTT.